Listed below are T cell receptor beta chains from one sample, sequenced in a study of cytomegalovirus exposure and HLA in healthy donors. Clones were sequenced by immunoSEQ multiplex PCR, and TCRdb holds only the in-frame ones, with some missing. The sample has almost 80,000 clones, 67% seen once. Source material: PBMCs. The receptor source for this set is a woman in her forties or fifties in good health and CMV-seropositive. Both conserved end residues are part of each CDR3. The D gene is left open where the match is weak. Clone size is shown for a subset of rows, as once, few, many or a class of expanded clone.

V	J	size	D	CDR3	DNA
TRBV4-1	TRBJ1-1	-	-	CASSPGGFDRTFF	TGCGCCAGCAGCCCGGGGGGATTCGATCGGACTTTCTTT
TRBV11-2	TRBJ1-3	few	TRBD1	CASSRLDRVTGNTIYF	TGTGCCAGCAGCCGTTTGGACAGGGTGACTGGAAACACCATATATTTT
TRBV28	TRBJ2-5	-	-	CASSLLGDSPETQYF	TGTGCCAGCAGTTTATTAGGGGACTCCCCGGAGACCCAGTACTTC
TRBV5-1	TRBJ1-4	-	TRBD1	CASSRQGAANEKLFF	TGCGCCAGCAGCAGGCAGGGGGCGGCTAATGAAAAACTGTTTTTT
TRBV5-6	TRBJ2-5	once	TRBD1	CASSLAGTARGTQYF	TGTGCCAGCAGCTTGGCCGGGACAGCAAGGGGGACCCAGTACTTC
TRBV9	TRBJ2-1	once	TRBD2	CASSVLAGGPNEQFF	TGTGCCAGCAGCGTACTAGCGGGGGGGCCTAATGAGCAGTTCTTC
TRBV29-1	TRBJ2-5	-	-	CSAGGGQETQYF	TGCAGCGCCGGGGGAGGCCAAGAGACCCAGTACTTC
TRBV19	TRBJ2-3	-	TRBD1	CASSIGRTGWKDTQYF	TGTGCCAGTAGTATTGGACGGACAGGGTGGAAAGATACGCAGTATTTT
TRBV2	TRBJ1-6	-	-	CASRGGFRGLVDSPLHF	TGTGCCAGTCGGGGAGGTTTTCGTGGTTTGGTGGATTCACCCCTCCACTTT
TRBV5-1	TRBJ2-7	-	-	CASSFTGVGSSYEQYF	TGCGCCAGCAGCTTTACAGGGGTCGGGAGCTCCTACGAGCAGTACTTC
TRBV7-9	TRBJ1-1	-	-	CASSLGVNMNTEAFF	TGTGCCAGCAGCTTGGGAGTGAACATGAACACTGAAGCTTTCTTT
TRBV19	TRBJ1-5	-	-	CASSIREGYSNQPQHF	TGTGCCAGTAGTATCCGGGAAGGATATAGCAATCAGCCCCAGCATTTT
TRBV4-1	TRBJ1-2	few	-	CASSPPNELDYGYTF	TGCGCCAGCAGCCCCCCCAACGAGCTAGACTATGGCTACACCTTC
TRBV4-1	TRBJ2-7	-	TRBD1	CASSSGQGDSYEQYF	TGCGCCAGCAGCTCTGGACAGGGTGACTCCTACGAGCAGTACTTC
TRBV6-5	TRBJ1-2	-	TRBD1	CASSRQGSSMVGYTF	TGTGCCAGCAGTAGACAGGGATCGTCTATGGTGGGCTACACCTTC
TRBV28	TRBJ1-2	-	TRBD1	CASSLGQGAGGYTF	TGTGCCAGCAGTTTGGGACAGGGGGCCGGTGGCTACACCTTC
TRBV18	TRBJ1-1	few	-	CASSPLRGGRGDTEAFF	TGTGCCAGCTCACCATTACGGGGAGGGCGGGGTGACACTGAAGCTTTCTTT
TRBV12-5	TRBJ1-1	-	TRBD1	CASHQGANTEAFF	TGTGCTAGTCACCAGGGGGCCAACACTGAAGCTTTCTTT
TRBV27	TRBJ1-5	-	-	CASSLSGGDYSNQPQHF	TGTGCCAGCAGTTTGAGTGGCGGGGACTATAGCAATCAGCCCCAGCATTTT
TRBV13	TRBJ1-1	-	TRBD1	CASSFGQGNTEAFF	TGTGCCAGCAGCTTTGGACAGGGGAACACTGAAGCTTTCTTT